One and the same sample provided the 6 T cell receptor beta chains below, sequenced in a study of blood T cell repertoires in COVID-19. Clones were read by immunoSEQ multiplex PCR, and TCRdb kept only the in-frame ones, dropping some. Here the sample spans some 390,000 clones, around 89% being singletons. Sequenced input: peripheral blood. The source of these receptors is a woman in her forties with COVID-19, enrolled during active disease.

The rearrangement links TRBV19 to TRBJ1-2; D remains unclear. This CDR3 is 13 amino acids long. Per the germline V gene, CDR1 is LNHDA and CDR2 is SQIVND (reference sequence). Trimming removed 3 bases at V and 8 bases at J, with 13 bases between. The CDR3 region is CASSMWLGRGYTF. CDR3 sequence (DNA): TGTGCCAGTAGTATGTGGCTAGGAAGGGGCTACACCTTC.

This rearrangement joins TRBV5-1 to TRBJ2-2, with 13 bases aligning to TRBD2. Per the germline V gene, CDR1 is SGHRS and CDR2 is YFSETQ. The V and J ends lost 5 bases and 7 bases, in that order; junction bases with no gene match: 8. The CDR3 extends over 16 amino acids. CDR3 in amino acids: CASSSGLAGVGGELFF. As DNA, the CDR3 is TGCGCCAGCAGTTCCGGACTAGCGGGAGTCGGCGGGGAGCTGTTTTTT.

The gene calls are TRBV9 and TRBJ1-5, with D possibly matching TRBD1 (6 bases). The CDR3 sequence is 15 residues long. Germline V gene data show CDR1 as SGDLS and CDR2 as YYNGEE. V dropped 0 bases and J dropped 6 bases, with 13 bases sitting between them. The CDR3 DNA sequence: TGTGCCAGCAGCGTAGCTGCAGGGGCCGGTCAGCCCCAGCATTTT. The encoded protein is CASSVAAGAGQPQHF.

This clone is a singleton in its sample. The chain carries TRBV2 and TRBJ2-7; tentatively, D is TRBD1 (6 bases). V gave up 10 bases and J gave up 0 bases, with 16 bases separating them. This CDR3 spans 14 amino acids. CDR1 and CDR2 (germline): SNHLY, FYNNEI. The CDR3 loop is CATGTSITSYEQYF. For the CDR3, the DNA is TGTGCCACCGGGACATCCATCACCTCCTACGAGCAGTACTTC.

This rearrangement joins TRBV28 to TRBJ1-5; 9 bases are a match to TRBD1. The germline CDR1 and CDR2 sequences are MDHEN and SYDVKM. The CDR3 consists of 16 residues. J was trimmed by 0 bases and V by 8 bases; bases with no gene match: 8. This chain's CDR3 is CASGPTGGVSNQPQHF. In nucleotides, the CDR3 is TGTGCCAGCGGTCCAACAGGGGGCGTTAGCAATCAGCCCCAGCATTTT.

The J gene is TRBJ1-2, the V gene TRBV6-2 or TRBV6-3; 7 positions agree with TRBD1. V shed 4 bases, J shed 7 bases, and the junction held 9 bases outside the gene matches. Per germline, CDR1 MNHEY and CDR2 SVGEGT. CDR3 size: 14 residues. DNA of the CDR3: TGTGCCAGCAGTTTAGTGACAGGGACCTCTGGCTACACCTTC. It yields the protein CASSLVTGTSGYTF.